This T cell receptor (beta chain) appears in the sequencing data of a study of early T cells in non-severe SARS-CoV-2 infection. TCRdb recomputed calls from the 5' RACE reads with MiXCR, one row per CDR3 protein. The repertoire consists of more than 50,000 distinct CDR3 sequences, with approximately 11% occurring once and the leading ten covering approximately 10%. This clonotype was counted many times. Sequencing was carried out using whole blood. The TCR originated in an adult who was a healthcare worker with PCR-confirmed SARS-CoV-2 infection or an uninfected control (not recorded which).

In DNA, the CDR3 is TGTGCCAGCAGCCTCTCTAATTCACCCCTCCACTTT. This encodes CASSLSNSPLHF. V gene TRBV3-1 combines with J gene TRBJ1-6; D is undetermined. This CDR3 comprises 12 residues. V dropped 4 bases and J dropped 6 bases, with 4 bases sitting between them. Germline V gives CDR1 LGHDT, CDR2 YNNKEL (reference sequence).